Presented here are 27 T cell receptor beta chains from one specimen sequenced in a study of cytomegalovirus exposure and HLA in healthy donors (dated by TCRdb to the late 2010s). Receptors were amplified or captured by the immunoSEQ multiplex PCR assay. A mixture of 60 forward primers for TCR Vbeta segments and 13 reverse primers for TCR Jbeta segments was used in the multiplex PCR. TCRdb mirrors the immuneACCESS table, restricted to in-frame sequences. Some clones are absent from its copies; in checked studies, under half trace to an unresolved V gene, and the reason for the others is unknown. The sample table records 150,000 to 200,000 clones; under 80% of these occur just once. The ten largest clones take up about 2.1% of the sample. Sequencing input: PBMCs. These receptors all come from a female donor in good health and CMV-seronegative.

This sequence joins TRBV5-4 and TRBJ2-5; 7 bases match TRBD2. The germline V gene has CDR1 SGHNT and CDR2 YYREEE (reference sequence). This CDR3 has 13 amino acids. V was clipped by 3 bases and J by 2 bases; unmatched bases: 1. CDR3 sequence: CASSWGLQETQYF. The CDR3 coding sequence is TGTGCCAGCAGCTGGGGACTACAAGAGACCCAGTACTTC.

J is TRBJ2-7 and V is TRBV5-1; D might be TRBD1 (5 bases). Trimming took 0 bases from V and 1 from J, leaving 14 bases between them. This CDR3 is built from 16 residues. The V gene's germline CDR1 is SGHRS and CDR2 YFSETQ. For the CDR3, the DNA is TGCGCCAGCAGCTTGGCGCCTGACAGCGTTTCCTACGAGCAGTACTTC. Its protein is CASSLAPDSVSYEQYF.

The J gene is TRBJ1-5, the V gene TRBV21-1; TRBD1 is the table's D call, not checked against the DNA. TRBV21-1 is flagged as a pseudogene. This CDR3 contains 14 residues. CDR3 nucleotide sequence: TGTGCCAGCAACACCGGGACAGATGATCAGCCCCAGCATTTT. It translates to CASNTGTDDQPQHF.

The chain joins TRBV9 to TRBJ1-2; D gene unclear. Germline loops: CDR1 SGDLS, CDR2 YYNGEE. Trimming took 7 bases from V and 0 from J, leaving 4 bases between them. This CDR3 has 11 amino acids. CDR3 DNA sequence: TGTGCCAGCGAGACTAACTATGGCTACACCTTC. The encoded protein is CASETNYGYTF.

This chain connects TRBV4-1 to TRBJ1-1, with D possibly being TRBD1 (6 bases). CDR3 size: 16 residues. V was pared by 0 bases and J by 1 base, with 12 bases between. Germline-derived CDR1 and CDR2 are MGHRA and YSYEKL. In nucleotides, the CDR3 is TGCGCCAGCAGCCAAGAAGGGGGACACCAGAACACTGAAGCTTTCTTT. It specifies CASSQEGGHQNTEAFF.

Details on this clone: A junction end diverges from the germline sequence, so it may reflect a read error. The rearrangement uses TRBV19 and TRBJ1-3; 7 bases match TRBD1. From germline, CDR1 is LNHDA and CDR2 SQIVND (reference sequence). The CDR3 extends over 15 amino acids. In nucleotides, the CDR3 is TGTGCCAGTAGTACCCGGGACAGCTCTGGAAACATCATATATTTT. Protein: CASSTRDSSGNIIYF.

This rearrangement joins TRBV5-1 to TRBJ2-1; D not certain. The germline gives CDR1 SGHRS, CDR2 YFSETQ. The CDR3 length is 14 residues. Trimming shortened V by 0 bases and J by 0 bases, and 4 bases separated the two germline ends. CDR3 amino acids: CASSLGDSYNEQFF. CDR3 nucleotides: TGCGCCAGCAGCTTGGGAGACTCCTACAATGAGCAGTTCTTC. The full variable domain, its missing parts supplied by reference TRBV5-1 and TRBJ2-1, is KAGVTQTPRYLIKTRGQQVTLSCSPISGHRSVSWYQQTPGQGLQFLFEYFSETQRNKGNFPGRFSGRQFSNSRSEMNVSTLELGDSALYLCASSLGDSYNEQFFGPGTRLTVL.

In DNA form, the CDR3 reads TGTGCCAGAAGCGGCGACAGCGTCAATCAGCCCCAGCATTTT. This translates into CARSGDSVNQPQHF. The gene calls are TRBV5-3 and TRBJ1-5, with D maybe TRBD1 (5 bases). TRBV5-3 is reported as an ORF; its role is uncertain. Trimming took 4 bases from V and 3 from J, leaving 11 bases between them. This CDR3 comprises 14 residues.

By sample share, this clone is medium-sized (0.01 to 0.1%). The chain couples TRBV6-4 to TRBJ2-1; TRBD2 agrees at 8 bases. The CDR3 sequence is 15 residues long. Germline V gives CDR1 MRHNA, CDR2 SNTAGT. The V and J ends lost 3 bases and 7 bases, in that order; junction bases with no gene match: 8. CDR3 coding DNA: TGTGCCAGCAGTGAGGTGCCGGGGGGGGGAAATGAGCAGTTCTTC. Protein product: CASSEVPGGGNEQFF.

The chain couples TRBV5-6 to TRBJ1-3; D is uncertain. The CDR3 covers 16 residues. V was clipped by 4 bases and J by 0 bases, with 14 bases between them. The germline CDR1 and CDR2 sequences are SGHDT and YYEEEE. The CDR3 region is CASSIPTGGSGNTIYF. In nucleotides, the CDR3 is TGTGCCAGCAGCATCCCGACGGGAGGCTCTGGAAACACCATATATTTT.

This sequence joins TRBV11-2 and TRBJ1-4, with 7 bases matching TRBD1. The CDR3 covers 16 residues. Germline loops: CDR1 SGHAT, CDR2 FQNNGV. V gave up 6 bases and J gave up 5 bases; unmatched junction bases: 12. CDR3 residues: CASRKSEGQWNEKLFF. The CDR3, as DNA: TGTGCCAGCAGGAAGAGTGAGGGACAGTGGAATGAAAAACTGTTTTTT.

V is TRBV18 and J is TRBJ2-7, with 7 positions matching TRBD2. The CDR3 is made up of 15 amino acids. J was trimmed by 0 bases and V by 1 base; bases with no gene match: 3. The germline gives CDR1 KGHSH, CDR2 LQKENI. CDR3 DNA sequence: TGTGCCAGCTCACCACTTGGGGGGGACTCCTACGAGCAGTACTTC. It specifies CASSPLGGDSYEQYF.

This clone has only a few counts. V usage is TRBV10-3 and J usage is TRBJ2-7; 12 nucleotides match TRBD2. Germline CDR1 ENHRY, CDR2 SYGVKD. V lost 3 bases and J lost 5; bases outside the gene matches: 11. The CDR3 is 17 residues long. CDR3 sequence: CAISEGLAGGPTHEQYF. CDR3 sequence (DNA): TGTGCCATCAGTGAAGGGCTAGCGGGAGGGCCTACCCACGAGCAGTACTTC.

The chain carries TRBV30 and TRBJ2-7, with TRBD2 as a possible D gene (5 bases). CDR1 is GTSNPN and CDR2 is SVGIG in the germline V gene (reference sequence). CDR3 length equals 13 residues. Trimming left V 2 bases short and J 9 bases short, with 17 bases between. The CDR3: CAWSSQLGGGQYF. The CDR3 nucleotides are TGTGCCTGGAGTTCTCAGCTCGGAGGAGGGCAGTACTTC.

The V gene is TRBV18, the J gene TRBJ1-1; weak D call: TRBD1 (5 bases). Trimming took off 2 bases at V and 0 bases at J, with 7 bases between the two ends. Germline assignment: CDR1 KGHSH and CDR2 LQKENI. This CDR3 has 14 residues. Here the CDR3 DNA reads TGTGCCAGCTCACCAGCAGGGTTGAACACTGAAGCTTTCTTT. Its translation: CASSPAGLNTEAFF.

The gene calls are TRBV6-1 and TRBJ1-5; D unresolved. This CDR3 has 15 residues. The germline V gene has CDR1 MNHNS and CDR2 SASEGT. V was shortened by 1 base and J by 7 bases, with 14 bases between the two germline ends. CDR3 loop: CASSEEGRGRQPQHF. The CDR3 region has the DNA TGTGCCAGCAGTGAAGAAGGGCGGGGTAGACAGCCCCAGCATTTT.

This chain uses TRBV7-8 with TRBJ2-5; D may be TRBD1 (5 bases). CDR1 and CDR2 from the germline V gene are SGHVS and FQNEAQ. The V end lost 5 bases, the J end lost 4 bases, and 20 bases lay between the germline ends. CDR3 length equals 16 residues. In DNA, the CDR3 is TGTGCCAGCAGCCCCCAAGCCCGGGCTAGGGGAGAGACCCAGTACTTC. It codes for CASSPQARARGETQYF.

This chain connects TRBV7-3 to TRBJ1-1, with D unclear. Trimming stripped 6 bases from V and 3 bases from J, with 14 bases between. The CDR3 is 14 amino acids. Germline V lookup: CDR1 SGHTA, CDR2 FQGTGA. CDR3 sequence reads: CASRSGIHDTEAFF. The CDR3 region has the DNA TGTGCCAGCAGGTCCGGGATCCACGACACTGAAGCTTTCTTT.

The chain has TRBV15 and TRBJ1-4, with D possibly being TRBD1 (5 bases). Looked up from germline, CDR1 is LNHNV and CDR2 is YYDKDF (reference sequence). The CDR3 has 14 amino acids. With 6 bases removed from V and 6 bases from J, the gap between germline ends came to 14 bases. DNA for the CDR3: TGTGCCACCAGGGGGGGGGTCGTTGATGAAAAACTGTTTTTT. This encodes CATRGGVVDEKLFF.

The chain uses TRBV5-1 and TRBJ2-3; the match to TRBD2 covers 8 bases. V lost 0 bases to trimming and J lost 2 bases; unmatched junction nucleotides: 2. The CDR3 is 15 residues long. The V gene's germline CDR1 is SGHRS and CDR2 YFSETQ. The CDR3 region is CASSLGLAFTDTQYF. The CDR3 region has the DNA TGCGCCAGCAGCTTGGGACTAGCGTTCACAGATACGCAGTATTTT. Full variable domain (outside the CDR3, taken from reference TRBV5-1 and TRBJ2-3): KAGVTQTPRYLIKTRGQQVTLSCSPISGHRSVSWYQQTPGQGLQFLFEYFSETQRNKGNFPGRFSGRQFSNSRSEMNVSTLELGDSALYLCASSLGLAFTDTQYFGPGTRLTVL.

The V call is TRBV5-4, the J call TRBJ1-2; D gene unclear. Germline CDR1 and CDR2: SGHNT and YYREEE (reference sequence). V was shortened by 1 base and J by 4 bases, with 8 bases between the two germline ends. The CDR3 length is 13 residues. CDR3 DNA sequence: TGTGCCAGCAGCTTGAATCCCAGCTATGGCTACACCTTC. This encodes CASSLNPSYGYTF.

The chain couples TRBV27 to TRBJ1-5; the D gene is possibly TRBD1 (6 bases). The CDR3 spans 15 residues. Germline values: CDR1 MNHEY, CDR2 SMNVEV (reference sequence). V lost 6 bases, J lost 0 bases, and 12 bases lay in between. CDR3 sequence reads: CASSGRQVSNQPQHF. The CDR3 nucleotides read TGTGCCAGCAGCGGTCGACAGGTTAGCAATCAGCCCCAGCATTTT.

The CDR3 loop reads CASSLGSPEYNEQFF. The CDR3 DNA is TGCGCCAGCAGCTTGGGTTCGCCGGAGTACAATGAGCAGTTCTTC. This chain joins TRBV5-1 and TRBJ2-1; D not resolved. Between the trimmed V and J ends, which lost 0 bases and 4 bases, there was a span of 11 bases. The CDR3 consists of 15 residues. CDR1 is SGHRS and CDR2 is YFSETQ in the germline V gene.

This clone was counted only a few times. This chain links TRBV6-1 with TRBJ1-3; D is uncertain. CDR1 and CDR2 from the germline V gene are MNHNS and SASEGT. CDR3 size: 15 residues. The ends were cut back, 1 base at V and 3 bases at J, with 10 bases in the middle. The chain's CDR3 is CASSEETTSGNTIYF. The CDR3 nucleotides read TGTGCCAGCAGTGAAGAGACAACTAGTGGAAACACCATATATTTT.

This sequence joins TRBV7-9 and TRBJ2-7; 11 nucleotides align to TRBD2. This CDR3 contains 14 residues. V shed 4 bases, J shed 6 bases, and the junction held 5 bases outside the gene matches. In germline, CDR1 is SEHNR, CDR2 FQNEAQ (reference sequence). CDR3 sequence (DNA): TGTGCCAGCAGCTCTACCGGGACTAGCGGCGAGCAGTACTTC. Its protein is CASSSTGTSGEQYF.

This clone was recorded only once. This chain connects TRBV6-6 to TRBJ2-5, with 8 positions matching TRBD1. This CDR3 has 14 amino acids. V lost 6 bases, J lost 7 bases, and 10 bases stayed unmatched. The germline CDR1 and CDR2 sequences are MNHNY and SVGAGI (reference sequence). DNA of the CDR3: TGTGCCAGCAGGGACAGGGCTGATCTGGGGACCCAGTACTTC. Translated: CASRDRADLGTQYF.

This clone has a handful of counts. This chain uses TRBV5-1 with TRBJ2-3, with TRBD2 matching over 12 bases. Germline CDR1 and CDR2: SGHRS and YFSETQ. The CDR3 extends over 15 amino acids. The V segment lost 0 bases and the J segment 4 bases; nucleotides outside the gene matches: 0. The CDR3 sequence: CASSLGLAGADTQYF. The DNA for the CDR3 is TGCGCCAGCAGCTTGGGACTAGCGGGGGCAGATACGCAGTATTTT.